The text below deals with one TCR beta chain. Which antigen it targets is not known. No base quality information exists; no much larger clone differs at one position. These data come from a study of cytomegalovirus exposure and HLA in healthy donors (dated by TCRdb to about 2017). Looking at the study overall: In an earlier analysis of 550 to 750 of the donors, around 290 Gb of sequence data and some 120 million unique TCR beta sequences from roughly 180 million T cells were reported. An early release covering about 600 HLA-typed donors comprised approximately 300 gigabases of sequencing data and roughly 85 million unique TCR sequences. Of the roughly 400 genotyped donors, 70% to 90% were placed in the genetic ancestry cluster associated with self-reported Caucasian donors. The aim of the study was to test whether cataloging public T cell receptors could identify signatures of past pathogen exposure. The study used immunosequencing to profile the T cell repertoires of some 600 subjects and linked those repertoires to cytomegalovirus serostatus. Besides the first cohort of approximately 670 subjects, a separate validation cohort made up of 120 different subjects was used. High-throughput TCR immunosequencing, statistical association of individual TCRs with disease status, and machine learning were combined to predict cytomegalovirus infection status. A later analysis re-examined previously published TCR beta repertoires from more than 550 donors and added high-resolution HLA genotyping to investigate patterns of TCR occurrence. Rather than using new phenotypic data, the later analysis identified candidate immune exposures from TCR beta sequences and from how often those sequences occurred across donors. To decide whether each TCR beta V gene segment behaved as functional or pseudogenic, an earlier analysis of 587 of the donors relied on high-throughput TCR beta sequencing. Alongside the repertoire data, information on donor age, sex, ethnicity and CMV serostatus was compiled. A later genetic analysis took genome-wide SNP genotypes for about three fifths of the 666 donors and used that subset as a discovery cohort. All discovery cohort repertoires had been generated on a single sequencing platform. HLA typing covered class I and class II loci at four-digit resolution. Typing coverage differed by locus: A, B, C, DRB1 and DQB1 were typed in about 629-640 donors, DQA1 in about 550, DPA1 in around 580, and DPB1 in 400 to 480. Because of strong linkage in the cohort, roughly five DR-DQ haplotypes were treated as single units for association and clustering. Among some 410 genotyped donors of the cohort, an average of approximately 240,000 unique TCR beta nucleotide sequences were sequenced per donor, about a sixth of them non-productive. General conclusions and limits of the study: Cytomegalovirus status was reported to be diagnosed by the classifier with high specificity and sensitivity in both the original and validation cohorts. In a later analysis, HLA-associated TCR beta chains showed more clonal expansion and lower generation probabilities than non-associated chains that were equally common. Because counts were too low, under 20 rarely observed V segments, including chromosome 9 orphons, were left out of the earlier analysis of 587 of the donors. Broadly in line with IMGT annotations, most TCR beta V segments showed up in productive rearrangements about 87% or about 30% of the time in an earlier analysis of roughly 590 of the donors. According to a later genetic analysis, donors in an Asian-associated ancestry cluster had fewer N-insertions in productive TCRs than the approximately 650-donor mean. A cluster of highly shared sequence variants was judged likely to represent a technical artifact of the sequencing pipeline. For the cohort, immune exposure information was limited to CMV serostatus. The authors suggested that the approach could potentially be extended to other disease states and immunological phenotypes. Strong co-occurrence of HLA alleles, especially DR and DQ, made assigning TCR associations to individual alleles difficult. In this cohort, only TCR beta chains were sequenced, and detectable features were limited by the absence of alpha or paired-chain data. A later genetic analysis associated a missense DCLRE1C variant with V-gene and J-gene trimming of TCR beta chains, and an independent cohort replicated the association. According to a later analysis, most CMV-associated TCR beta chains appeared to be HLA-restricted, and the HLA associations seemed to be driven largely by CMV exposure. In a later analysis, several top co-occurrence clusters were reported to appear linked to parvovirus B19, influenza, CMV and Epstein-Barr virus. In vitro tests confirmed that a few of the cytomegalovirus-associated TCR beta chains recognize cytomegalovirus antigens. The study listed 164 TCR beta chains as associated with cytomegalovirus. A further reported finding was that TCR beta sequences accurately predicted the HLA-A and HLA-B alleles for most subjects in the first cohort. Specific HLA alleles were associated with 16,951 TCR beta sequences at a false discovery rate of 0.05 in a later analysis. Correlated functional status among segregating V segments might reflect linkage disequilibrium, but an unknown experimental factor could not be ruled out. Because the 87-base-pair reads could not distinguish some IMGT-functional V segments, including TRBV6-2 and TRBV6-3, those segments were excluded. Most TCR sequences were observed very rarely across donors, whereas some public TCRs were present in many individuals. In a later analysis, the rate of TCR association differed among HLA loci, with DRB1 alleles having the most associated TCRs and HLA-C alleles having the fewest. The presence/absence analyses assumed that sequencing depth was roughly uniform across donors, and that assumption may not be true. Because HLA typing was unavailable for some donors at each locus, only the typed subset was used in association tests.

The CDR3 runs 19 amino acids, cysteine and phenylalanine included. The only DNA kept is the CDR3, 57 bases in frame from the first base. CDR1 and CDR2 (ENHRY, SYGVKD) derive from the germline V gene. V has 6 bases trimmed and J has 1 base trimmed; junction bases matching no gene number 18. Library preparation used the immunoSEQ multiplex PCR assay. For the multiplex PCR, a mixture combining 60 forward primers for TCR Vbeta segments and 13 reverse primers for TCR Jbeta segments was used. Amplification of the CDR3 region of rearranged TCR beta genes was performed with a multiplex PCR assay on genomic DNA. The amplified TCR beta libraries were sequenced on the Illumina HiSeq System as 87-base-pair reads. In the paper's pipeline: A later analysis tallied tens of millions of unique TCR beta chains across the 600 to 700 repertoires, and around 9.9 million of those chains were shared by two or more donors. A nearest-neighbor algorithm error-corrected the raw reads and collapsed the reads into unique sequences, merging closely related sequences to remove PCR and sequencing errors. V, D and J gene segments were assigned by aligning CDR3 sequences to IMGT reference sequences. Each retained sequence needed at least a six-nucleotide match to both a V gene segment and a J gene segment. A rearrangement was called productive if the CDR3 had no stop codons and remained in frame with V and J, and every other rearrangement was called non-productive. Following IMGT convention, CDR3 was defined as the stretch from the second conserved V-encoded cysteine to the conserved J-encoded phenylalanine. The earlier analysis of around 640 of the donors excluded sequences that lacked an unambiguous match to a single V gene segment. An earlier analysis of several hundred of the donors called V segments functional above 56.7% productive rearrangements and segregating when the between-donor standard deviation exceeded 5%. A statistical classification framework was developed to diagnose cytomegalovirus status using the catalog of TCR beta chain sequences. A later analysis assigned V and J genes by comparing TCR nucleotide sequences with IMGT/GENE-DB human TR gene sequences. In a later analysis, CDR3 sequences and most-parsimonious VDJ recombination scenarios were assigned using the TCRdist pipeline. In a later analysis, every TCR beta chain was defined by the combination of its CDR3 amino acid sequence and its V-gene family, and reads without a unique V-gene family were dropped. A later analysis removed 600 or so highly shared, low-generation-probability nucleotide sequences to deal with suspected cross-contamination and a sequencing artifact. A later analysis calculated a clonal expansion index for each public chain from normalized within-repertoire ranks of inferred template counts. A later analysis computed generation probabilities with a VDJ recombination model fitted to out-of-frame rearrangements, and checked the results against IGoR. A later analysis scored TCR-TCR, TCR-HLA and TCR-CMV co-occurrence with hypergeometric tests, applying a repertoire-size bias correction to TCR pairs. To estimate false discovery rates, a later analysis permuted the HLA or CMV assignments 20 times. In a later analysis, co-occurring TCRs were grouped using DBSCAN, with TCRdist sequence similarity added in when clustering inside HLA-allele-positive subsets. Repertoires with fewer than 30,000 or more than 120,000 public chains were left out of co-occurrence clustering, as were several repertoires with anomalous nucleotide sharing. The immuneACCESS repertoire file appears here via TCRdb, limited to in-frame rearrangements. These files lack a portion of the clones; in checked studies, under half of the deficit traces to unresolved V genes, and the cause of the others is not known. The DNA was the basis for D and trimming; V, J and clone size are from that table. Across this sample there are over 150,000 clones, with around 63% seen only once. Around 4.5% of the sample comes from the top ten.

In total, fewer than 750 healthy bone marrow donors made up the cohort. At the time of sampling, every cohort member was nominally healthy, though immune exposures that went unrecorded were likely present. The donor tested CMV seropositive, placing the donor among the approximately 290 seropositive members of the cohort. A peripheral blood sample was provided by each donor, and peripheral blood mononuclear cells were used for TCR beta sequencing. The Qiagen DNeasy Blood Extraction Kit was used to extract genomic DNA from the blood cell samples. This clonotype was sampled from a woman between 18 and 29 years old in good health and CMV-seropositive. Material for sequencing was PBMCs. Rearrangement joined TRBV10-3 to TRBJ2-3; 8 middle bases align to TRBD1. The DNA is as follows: TGTGCCATCAGGGACAGGGTGGGGACCTCTAGCTTGGGCACAGATACGCAGTATTTT. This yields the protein CAIRDRVGTSSLGTDTQYF.